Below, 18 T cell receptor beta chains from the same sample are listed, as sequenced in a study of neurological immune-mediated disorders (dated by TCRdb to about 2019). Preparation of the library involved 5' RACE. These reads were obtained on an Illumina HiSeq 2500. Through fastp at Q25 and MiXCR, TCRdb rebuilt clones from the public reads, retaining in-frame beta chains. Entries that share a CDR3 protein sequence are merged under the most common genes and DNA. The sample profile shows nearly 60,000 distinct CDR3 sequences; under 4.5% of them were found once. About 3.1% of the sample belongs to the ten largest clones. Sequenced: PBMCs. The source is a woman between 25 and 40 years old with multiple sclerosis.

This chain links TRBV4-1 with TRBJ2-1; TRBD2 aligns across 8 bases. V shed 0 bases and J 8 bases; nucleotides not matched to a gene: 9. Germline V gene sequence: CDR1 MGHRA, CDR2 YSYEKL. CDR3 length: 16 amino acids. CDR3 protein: CASSQDLLAVVDEQFF. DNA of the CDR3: TGCGCCAGCAGCCAAGATCTACTAGCGGTGGTCGATGAGCAGTTCTTC.

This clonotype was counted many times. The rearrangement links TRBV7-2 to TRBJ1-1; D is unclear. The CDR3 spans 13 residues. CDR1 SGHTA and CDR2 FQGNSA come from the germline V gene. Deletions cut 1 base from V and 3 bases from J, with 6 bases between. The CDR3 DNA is TGTGCCAGCAGCTTAGTTCGCTACACTGAAGCTTTCTTT. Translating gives CASSLVRYTEAFF.

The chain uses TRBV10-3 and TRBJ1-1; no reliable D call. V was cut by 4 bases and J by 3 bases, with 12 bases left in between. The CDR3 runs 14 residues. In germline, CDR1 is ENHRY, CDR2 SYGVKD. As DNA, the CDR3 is TGTGCCATCAGTGCTGGGGTGGGTGACACTGAAGCTTTCTTT. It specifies CAISAGVGDTEAFF.

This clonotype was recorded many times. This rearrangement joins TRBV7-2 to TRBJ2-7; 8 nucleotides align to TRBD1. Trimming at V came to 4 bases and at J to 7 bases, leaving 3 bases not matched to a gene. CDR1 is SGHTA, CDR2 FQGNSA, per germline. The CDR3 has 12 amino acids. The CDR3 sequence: CASSSDRVEQYF. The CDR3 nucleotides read TGTGCCAGCAGCTCGGACAGGGTTGAGCAGTACTTC.

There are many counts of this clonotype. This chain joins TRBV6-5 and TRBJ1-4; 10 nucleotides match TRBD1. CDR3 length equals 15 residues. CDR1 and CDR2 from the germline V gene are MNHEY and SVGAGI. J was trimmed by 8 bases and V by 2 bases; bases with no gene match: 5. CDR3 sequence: CASSYETGGLEKLFF. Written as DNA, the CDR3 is TGTGCCAGCAGTTACGAGACAGGGGGCTTGGAAAAACTGTTTTTT.

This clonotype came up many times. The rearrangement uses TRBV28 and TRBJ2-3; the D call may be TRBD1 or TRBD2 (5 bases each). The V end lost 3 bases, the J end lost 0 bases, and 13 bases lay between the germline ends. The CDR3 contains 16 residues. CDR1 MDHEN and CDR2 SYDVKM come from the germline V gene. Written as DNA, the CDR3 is TGTGCCAGCAGTTTTCCAGGGCGGACTAGCACAGATACGCAGTATTTT. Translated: CASSFPGRTSTDTQYF.

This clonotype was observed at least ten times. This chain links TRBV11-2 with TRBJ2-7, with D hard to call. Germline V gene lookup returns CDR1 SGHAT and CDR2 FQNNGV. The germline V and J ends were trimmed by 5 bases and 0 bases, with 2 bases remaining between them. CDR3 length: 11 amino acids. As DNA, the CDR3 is TGTGCCAGCAGCATCTCCTACGAGCAGTACTTC. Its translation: CASSISYEQYF.

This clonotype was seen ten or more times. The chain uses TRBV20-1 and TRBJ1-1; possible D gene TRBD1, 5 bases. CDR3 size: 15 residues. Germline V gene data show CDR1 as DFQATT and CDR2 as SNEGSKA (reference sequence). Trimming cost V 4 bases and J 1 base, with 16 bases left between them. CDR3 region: CSANDPGRTNTEAFF. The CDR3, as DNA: TGCAGTGCTAACGACCCGGGACGTACGAACACTGAAGCTTTCTTT.

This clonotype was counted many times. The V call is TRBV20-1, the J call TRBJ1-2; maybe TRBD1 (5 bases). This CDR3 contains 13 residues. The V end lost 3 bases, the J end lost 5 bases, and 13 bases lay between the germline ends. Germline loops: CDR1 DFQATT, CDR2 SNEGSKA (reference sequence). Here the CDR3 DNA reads TGCAGTGCTAGGGCATTAGAGGGGTATGGCTACACCTTC. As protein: CSARALEGYGYTF.

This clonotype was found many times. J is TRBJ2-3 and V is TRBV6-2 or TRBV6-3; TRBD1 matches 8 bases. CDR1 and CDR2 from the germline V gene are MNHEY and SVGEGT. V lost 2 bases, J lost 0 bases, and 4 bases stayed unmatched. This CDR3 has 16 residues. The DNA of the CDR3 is TGTGCCAGCAGTTACGCGGACAGGGCCAGCACAGATACGCAGTATTTT. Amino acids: CASSYADRASTDTQYF.

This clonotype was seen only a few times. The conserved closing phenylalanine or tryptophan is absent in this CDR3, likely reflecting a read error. The CDR3, as DNA: TGTGCCAGCAGCTTAACTGCTCAAGACGCCCGAAACCAGTACAAC. As protein: CASSLTAQDARNQYN. V usage is TRBV7-2 and J usage is TRBJ2-5, with D unresolved. The V and J ends lost 2 bases and 10 bases respectively, with 20 bases between them. Germline-derived CDR1 and CDR2 are SGHTA and FQGNSA. The CDR3 length is 15 residues.

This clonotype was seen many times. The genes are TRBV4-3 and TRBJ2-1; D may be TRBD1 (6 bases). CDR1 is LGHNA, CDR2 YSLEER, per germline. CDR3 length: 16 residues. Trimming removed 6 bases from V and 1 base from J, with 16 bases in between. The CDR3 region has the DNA TGCGCCAGCAGTATTAGTGGGACAAGTTCCTACAATGAGCAGTTCTTC. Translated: CASSISGTSSYNEQFF.

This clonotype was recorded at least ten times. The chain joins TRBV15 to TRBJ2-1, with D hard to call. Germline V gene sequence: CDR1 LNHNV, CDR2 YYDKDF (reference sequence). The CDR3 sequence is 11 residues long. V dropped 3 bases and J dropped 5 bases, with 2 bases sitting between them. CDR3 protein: CATSSDNEQFF. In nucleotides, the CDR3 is TGTGCCACCAGCAGCGACAATGAGCAGTTCTTC.

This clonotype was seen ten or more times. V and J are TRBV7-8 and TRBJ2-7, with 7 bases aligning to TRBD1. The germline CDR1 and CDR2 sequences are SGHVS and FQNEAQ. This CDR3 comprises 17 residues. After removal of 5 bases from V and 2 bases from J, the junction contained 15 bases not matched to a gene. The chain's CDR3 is CASSPPLRDRLPYEQYF. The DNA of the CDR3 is TGTGCCAGCAGCCCCCCCCTCCGGGACAGACTACCCTACGAGCAGTACTTC.

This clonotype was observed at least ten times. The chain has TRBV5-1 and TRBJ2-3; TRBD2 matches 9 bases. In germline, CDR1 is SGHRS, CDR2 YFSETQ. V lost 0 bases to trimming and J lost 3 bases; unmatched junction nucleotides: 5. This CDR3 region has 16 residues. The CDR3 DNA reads TGCGCCAGCAGCTTGGGACTAGCGGTTACAACAGATACGCAGTATTTT. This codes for CASSLGLAVTTDTQYF.

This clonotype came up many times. The CDR3 sequence: CASSPPYGYEQYF. In DNA, the CDR3 is TGTGCCAGCAGCCCCCCTTACGGCTACGAGCAGTACTTC. The gene calls are TRBV7-2 and TRBJ2-7; the D is unclear. CDR1 is SGHTA, CDR2 FQGNSA, per germline. The germline V and J ends were trimmed by 5 bases and 3 bases, with 11 bases remaining between them. CDR3 length: 13 residues. Drawing the rest from reference TRBV7-2 and TRBJ2-7, the complete variable domain is GAGVSQSPSNKVTEKGKDVELRCDPISGHTALYWYRQSLGQGLEFLIYFQGNSAPDKSGLPSDRFSAERTGGSVSTLTIQRTQQEDSAVYLCASSPPYGYEQYFGPGTRLTVT.

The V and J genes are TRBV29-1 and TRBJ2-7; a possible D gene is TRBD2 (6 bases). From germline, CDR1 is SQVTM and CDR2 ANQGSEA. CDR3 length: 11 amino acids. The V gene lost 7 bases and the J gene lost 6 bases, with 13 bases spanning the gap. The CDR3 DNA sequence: TGCAGCGGGAGACTGGGGGGCGAGCAGTACTTC. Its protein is CSGRLGGEQYF.

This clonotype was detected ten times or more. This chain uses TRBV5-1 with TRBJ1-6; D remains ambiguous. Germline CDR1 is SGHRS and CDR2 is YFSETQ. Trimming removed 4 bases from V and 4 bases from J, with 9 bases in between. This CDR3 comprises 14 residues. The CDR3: CASSNPEYNSPLHF. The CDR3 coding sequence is TGCGCCAGCAGCAATCCTGAATATAATTCACCCCTCCACTTT.